This paragraph covers one T cell receptor (beta chain) sequence. Its antigen is not known. Using immunoSEQ multiplex PCR, the repertoire was profiled, and TCRdb retains in-frame clones only, with some absent. The data show roughly 520,000 clones, around 95% seen once. The CDR3 runs 14 residues. In germline, CDR1 is SGDLS, CDR2 YYNGEE. V shed 0 bases, J shed 5 bases, and the junction held 3 bases outside the gene matches. CD4+ cells yielded CD45RA+ naive and CD45RA-negative memory subsets. The sample is drawn from a study of shared clonotypes between healthy human individuals. Points from the study as a whole: Unshared clonotypes carried lower generation probabilities than those common to all four donors. Even with large depth, rarefaction showed that sorted-subset sequencing was incomplete.

This chain links TRBV9 with TRBJ2-7; TRBD1 aligns across 9 bases. Sequences were obtained from naive CD4+ T cells sorted from blood. Subset defined: CD45RA+ positively selected. The clonotype was recovered from a woman between 25 and 40 years old in good health. In DNA, the CDR3 is TGTGCCAGCAGCGTAGAGGGGGACAGGGACGAGCAGTACTTC. It specifies CASSVEGDRDEQYF.